This entry features one T cell receptor (beta chain) sequence. CDR1 is MGHDK and CDR2 is SYGVNS in the germline V gene. The CDR3 runs to 12 residues. Trimming removed 8 bases at V and 3 bases at J, with 11 bases between. The sample is drawn from a study of OX40 agonist ivuxolimab in advanced cancers. Only in-frame clones appear in the TCRdb table, and some are missing; sequencing was by immunoSEQ multiplex PCR. The sample includes some 110,000 clones, 75% to 95% of them seen just once. This specimen was CD4+ or CD8+ T cells sorted from blood, taken in a trial of the OX40 agonist ivuxolimab. The chain couples TRBV25-1 to TRBJ2-7; no firm D call. The TCR originated in an adult with an advanced solid tumor such as melanoma, head and neck, liver or kidney cancer. CDR3 region: CASSYYSYEQYF. The CDR3 nucleotides read TGTGCCAGCTCTTACTACAGCTACGAGCAGTACTTC.